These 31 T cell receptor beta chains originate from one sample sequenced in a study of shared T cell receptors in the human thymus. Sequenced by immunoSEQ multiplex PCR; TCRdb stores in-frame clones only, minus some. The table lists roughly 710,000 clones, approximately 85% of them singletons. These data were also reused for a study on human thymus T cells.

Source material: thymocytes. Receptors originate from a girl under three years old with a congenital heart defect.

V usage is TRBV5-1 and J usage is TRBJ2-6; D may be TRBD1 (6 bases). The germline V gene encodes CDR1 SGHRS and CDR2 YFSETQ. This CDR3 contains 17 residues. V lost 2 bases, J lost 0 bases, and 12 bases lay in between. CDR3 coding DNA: TGCGCCAGCAGCTTAAGGACAGCCATCTCTGGGGCCAACGTCCTGACTTTC. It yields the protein CASSLRTAISGANVLTF.

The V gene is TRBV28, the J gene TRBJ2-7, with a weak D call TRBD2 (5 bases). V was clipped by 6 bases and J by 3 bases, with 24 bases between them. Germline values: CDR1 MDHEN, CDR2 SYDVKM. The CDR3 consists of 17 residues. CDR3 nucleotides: TGTGCCAGCAGCCCGCTGGTGCCGGGAAATGGGTTCTACGAGCAGTACTTC. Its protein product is CASSPLVPGNGFYEQYF.

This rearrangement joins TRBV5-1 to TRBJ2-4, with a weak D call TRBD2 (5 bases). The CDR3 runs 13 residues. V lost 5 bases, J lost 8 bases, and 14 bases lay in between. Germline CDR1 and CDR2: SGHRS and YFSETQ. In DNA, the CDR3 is TGCGCCAGCAGTCGTCCGGGGTCGGACATTCAGTACTTC. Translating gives CASSRPGSDIQYF.

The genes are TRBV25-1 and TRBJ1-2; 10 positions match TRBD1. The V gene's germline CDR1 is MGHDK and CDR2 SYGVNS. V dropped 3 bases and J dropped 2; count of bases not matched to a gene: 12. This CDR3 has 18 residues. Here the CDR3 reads CASSDHPGQGSANYGYTF. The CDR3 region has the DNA TGTGCCAGCAGTGATCACCCGGGACAGGGGTCGGCGAACTATGGCTACACCTTC.

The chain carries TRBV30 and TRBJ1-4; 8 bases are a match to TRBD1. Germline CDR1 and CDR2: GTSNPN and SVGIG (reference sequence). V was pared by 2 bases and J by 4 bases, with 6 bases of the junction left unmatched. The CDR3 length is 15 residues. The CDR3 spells CAWSPWTGLNEKLFF. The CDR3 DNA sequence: TGTGCCTGGAGTCCTTGGACAGGGCTTAATGAAAAACTGTTTTTT.

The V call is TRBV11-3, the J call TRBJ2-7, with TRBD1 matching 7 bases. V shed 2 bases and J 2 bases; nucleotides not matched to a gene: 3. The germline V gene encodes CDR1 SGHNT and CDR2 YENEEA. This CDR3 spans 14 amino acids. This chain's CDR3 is CASSLSGQAYEQYF. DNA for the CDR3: TGTGCCAGCAGCTTATCTGGACAGGCCTACGAGCAGTACTTC.

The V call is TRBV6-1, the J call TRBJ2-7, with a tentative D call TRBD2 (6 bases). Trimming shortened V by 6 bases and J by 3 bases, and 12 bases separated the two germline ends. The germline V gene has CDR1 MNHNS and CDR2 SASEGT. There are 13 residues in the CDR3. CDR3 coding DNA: TGTGCCAGCAGGGTGGGACTGAGCTACGAGCAGTACTTC. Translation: CASRVGLSYEQYF.

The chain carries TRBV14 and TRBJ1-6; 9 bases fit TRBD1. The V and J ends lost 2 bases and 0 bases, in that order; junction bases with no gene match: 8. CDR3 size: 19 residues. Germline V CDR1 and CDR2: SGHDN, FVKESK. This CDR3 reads CASSQLTGTGSSYNSPLHF. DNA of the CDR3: TGTGCCAGCAGCCAACTAACCGGGACAGGGAGCTCCTATAATTCACCCCTCCACTTT. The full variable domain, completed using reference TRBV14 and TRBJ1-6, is EAGVTQFPSHSVIEKGQTVTLRCDPISGHDNLYWYRRVMGKEIKFLLHFVKESKQDESGMPNNRFLAERTGGTYSTLKVQPAELEDSGVYFCASSQLTGTGSSYNSPLHFGNGTRLTVT.

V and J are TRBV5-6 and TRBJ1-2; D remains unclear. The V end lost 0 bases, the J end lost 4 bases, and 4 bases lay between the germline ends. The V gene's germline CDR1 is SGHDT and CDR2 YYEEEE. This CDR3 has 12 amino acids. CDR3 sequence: CASSLGLYGYTF. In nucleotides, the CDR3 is TGTGCCAGCAGCTTGGGTCTCTATGGCTACACCTTC.

The chain's CDR3 is CAWSVLGRARERRTNEKLFF. CDR3 bases: TGTGCCTGGAGTGTCTTGGGAAGGGCGCGAGAGAGGAGGACCAATGAAAAACTGTTTTTT. V usage is TRBV30 and J usage is TRBJ1-4; D gene unclear. This CDR3 region has 20 residues. CDR1 is GTSNPN, CDR2 SVGIG, per germline (reference sequence). V was cut by 0 bases and J by 5 bases, with 28 bases left in between.

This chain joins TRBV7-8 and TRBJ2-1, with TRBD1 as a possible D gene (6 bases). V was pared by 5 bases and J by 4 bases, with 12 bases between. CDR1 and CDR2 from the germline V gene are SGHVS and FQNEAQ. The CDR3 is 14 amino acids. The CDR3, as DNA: TGTGCCAGCAGCCTCCGGGACACATACAATGAGCAGTTCTTC. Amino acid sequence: CASSLRDTYNEQFF.

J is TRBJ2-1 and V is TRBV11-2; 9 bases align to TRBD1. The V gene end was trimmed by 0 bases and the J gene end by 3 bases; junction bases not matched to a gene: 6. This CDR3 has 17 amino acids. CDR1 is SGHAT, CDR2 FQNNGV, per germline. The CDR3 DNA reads TGTGCCAGCAGCTTAGATCAGGGACAGGGATTCTACAATGAGCAGTTCTTC. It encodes CASSLDQGQGFYNEQFF.

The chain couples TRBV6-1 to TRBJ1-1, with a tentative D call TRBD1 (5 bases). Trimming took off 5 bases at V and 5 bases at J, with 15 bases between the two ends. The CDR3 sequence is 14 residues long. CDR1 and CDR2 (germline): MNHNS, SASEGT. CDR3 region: CASSRGGIGTEAFF. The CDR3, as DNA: TGTGCCAGCAGTCGGGGGGGGATAGGGACTGAAGCTTTCTTT.

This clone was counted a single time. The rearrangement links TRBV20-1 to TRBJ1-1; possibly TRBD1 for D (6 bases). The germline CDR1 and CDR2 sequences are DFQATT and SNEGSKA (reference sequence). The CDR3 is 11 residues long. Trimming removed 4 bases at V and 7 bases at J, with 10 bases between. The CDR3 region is CSAITGSEAFF. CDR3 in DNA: TGCAGTGCTATAACAGGGAGTGAAGCTTTCTTT.

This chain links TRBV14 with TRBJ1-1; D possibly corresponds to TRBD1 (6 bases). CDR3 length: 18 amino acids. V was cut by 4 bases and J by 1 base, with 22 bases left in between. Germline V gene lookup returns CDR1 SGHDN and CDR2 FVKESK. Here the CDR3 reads CASSRLHPSGHQNTEAFF. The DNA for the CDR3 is TGTGCCAGCAGCCGACTACACCCGTCGGGACACCAGAACACTGAAGCTTTCTTT.

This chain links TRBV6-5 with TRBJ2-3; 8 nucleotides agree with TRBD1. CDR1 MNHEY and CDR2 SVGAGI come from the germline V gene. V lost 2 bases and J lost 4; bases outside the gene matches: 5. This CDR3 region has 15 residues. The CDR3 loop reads CASSYNPGGSDTQYF. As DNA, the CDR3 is TGTGCCAGCAGTTACAATCCAGGGGGCTCAGATACGCAGTATTTT.

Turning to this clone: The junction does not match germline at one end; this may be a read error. For the CDR3, the DNA is TGTGCCAGCAGTCTATCGACAGCGAACTCCCGAACGGGTATGGCTTTCTTT. Translated, it gives CASSLSTANSRTGMAFF. The V and J genes are TRBV27 and TRBJ1-1, with D perhaps matching TRBD1 (5 bases). CDR1 and CDR2 (germline): MNHEY, SMNVEV (reference sequence). The length of the CDR3 is 17 residues.

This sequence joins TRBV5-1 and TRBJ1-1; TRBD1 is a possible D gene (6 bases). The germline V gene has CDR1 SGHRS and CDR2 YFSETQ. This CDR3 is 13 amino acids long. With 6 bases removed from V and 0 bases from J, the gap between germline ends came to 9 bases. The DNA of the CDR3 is TGCGCCAGCACAGGGGCCCTGAACACTGAAGCTTTCTTT. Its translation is CASTGALNTEAFF.

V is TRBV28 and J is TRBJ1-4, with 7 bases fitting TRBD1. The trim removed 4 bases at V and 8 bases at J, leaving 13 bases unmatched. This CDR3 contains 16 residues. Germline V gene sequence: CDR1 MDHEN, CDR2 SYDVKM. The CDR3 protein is CASSSPADRVDEKLFF. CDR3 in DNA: TGTGCCAGCAGTTCCCCGGCTGACAGGGTTGACGAAAAACTGTTTTTT.

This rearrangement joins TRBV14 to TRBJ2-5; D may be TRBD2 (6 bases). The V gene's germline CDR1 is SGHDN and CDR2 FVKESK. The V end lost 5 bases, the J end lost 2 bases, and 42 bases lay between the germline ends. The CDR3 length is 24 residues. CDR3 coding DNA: TGTGCCAGCAGCGCGGGGAGGCTGGGGTTGAGGGAAAACCATGAGAGGGGAAAACAAGAGACCCAGTACTTC. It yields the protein CASSAGRLGLRENHERGKQETQYF.

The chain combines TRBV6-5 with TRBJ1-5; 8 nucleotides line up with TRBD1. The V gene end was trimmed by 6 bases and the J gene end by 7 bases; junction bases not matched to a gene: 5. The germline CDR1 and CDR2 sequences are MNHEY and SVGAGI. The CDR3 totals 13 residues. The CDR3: CASRTGEKQPQHF. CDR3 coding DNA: TGTGCCAGCAGGACAGGGGAAAAGCAGCCCCAGCATTTT.

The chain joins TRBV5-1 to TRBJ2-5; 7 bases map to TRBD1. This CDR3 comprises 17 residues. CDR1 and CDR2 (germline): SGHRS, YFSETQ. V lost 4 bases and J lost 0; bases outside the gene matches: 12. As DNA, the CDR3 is TGCGCCAGCAGCAAAAACAGGGGCGCGGGTGACCAAGAGACCCAGTACTTC. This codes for CASSKNRGAGDQETQYF.

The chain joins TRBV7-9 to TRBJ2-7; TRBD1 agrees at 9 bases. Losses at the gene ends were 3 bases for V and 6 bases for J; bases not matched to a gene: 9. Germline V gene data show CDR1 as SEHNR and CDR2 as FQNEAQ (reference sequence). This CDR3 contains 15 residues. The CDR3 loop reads CASSLGQGVRGEQYF. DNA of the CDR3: TGTGCCAGCAGCTTGGGACAGGGAGTTCGGGGCGAGCAGTACTTC.

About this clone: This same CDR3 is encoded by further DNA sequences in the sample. The CDR3 loop reads CASSYSWRGNYGYTF. The CDR3 bases are TGTGCCAGCAGTTACTCGTGGCGGGGTAACTATGGCTACACCTTC. This sequence joins TRBV6-5 and TRBJ1-2; D remains unclear. Trimming pared 0 bases from V and 1 base from J, leaving 9 bases between. This CDR3 has 15 residues. Germline CDR1 and CDR2: MNHEY and SVGAGI.

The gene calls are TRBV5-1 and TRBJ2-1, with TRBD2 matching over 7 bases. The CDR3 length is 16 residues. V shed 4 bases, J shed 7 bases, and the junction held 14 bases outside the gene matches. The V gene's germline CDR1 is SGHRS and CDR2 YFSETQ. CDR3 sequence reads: CASSLPPGGIWNEQFF. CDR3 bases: TGCGCCAGCAGCCTGCCCCCCGGGGGGATTTGGAATGAGCAGTTCTTC.

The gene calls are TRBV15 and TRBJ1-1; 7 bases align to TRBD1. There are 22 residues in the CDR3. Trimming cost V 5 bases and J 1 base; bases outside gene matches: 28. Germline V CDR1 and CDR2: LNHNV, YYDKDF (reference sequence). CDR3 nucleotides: TGTGCCACCAGCTCCTGGTGGCTCCGACAGGGACCGATAGACCAAGAGAACACTGAAGCTTTCTTT. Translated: CATSSWWLRQGPIDQENTEAFF. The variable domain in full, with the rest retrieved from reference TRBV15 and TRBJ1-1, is DAMVIQNPRYQVTQFGKPVTLSCSQTLNHNVMYWYQQKSSQAPKLLFHYYDKDFNNEADTPDNFQSRRPNTSFCFLDIRSPGLGDTAMYLCATSSWWLRQGPIDQENTEAFFGQGTRLTVV.

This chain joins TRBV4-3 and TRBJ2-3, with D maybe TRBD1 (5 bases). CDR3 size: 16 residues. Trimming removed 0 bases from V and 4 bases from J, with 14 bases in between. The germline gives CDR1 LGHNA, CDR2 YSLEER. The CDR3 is CASSQDKSGPPDTQYF. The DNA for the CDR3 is TGCGCCAGCAGCCAAGATAAATCAGGGCCCCCAGATACGCAGTATTTT.

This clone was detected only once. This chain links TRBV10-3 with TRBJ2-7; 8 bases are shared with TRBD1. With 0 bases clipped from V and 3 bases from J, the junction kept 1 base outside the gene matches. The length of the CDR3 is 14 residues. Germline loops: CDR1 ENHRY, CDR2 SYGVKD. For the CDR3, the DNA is TGTGCCATCAGTGAGTCGACAGGGGACTACGAGCAGTACTTC. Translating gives CAISESTGDYEQYF.

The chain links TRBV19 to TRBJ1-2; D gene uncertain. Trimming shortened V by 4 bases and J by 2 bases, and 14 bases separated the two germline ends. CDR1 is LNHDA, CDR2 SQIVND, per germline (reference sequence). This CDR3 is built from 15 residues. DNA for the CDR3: TGTGCCAGTAGTACCCCTATGAGTCCGAACTATGGCTACACCTTC. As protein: CASSTPMSPNYGYTF.

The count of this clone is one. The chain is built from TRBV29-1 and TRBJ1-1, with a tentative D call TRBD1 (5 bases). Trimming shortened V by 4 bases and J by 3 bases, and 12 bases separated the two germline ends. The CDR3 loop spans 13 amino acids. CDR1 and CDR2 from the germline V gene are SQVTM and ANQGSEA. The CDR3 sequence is CSVVSWGDTEAFF. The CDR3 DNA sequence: TGCAGCGTTGTCAGTTGGGGGGACACTGAAGCTTTCTTT. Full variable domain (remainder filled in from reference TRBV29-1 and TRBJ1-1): SAVISQKPSRDICQRGTSLTIQCQVDSQVTMMFWYRQQPGQSLTLIATANQGSEATYESGFVIDKFPISRPNLTFSTLTVSNMSPEDSSIYLCSVVSWGDTEAFFGQGTRLTVV.

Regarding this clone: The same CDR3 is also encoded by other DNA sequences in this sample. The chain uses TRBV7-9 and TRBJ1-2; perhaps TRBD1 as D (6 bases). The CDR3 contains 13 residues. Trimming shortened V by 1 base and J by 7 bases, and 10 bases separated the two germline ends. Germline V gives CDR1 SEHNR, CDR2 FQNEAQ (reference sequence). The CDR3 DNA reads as TGTGCCAGCAGCTTAGAAGCAGGGGCTGGCTACACCTTC. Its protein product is CASSLEAGAGYTF.